The rows below give T cell receptor beta chains drawn from one sample of a study of shared clonotypes between healthy human individuals. The table came from immunoSEQ multiplex PCR; TCRdb's copy has only in-frame clones and leaves some out. This sample has about 2 million clones, with about 95% found just once. Sequenced input: naive CD4+ T cells sorted from blood. These receptors all stem from a man aged 18 to 35 in good health. Both conserved end residues are part of each CDR3. The order of the fields is D gene, V gene, clone size, J gene, CDR3 DNA, CDR3 protein. D genes are given only for firm matches. Size is omitted from some rows. Given values are once, few, many or a class for expanded clones.

d_call: TRBD1
v_call: TRBV5-1
clone_size: NA
j_call: TRBJ1-1
cdr3_nt: TGCGCCAGCAGAATCTCGACGGGGACAGTTAACACTGAAGCTTTCTTT
cdr3_aa: CASRISTGTVNTEAFF

d_call: NA
v_call: TRBV6-6
clone_size: NA
j_call: TRBJ2-7
cdr3_nt: TGTGCCAGCAGGATACAGGGTGCCTACGAGCAGTACTTC
cdr3_aa: CASRIQGAYEQYF

d_call: NA
v_call: TRBV2
clone_size: NA
j_call: TRBJ1-5
cdr3_nt: TGTGCCAGCAGTGCTTGGGAGTACCTTCAGCATTTT
cdr3_aa: CASSAWEYLQHF

d_call: TRBD2
v_call: TRBV6-1
clone_size: NA
j_call: TRBJ2-1
cdr3_nt: TGTGCCAGCAGTCGGACTAGCGGGGCCGCCATAGTACAGTTCTTC
cdr3_aa: CASSRTSGAAIVQFF

d_call: NA
v_call: TRBV25-1
clone_size: NA
j_call: TRBJ1-6
cdr3_nt: TGTGCCAGCAGAGACACTGGAGTTTCACCCCTCCACTTT
cdr3_aa: CASRDTGVSPLHF

d_call: NA
v_call: TRBV5-1
clone_size: NA
j_call: TRBJ2-7
cdr3_nt: TGCGCCAGCAGCAACGACAGCGCCTACGAGCAGTACTTC
cdr3_aa: CASSNDSAYEQYF

d_call: NA
v_call: TRBV10-1
clone_size: NA
j_call: TRBJ2-7
cdr3_nt: TGCGCCAGCAGTCCACGTGAGGGGGAGCAGTACTTC
cdr3_aa: CASSPREGEQYF

d_call: NA
v_call: TRBV2
clone_size: NA
j_call: TRBJ1-1
cdr3_nt: TGTGCCAGCAGTGAGAACCGTGAAGCTTTCTTT
cdr3_aa: CASSENREAFF

d_call: TRBD1
v_call: TRBV2
clone_size: NA
j_call: TRBJ2-7
cdr3_nt: TGTGCCAGCAGCCGGGACAGGACAACCTACGAGCAGTACTTC
cdr3_aa: CASSRDRTTYEQYF

d_call: NA
v_call: TRBV28
clone_size: NA
j_call: TRBJ2-7
cdr3_nt: TGTGCCAGCAGAGACGGGGCTCTTTACGAGCAGTACTTC
cdr3_aa: CASRDGALYEQYF

d_call: NA
v_call: TRBV6-4
clone_size: NA
j_call: TRBJ1-5
cdr3_nt: TGTGCCAGCAGTCCCGGGCTTTATCAGCCCCAGCATTTT
cdr3_aa: CASSPGLYQPQHF

d_call: NA
v_call: TRBV6-1
clone_size: once
j_call: TRBJ1-2
cdr3_nt: TGTGCCAGCAGTGAAGGAGTCAGCTACTATGGCTACACCTTC
cdr3_aa: CASSEGVSYYGYTF

d_call: NA
v_call: TRBV27
clone_size: NA
j_call: TRBJ2-7
cdr3_nt: TGTGCCAGCAGCCGATTAGGGGAGCCCTCGCCCTACGAGCAGTACTTC
cdr3_aa: CASSRLGEPSPYEQYF

d_call: NA
v_call: TRBV7-9
clone_size: NA
j_call: TRBJ1-6
cdr3_nt: TGTGCCAGCAGGGGGGAGGGGCAAGGAGGTCCCCTCCACTTT
cdr3_aa: CASRGEGQGGPLHF

d_call: NA
v_call: TRBV5-1
clone_size: NA
j_call: TRBJ1-2
cdr3_nt: TGCGCCAGCAGCTTTAGTAGTTTCTATAACTATGGCTACACCTTC
cdr3_aa: CASSFSSFYNYGYTF

d_call: NA
v_call: TRBV20-1
clone_size: NA
j_call: TRBJ2-1
cdr3_nt: TGCAGTGCTAGAGAGAACAATGAGCAGTTCTTC
cdr3_aa: CSARENNEQFF

d_call: TRBD1
v_call: TRBV28
clone_size: NA
j_call: TRBJ2-7
cdr3_nt: TGTGCCAGCAGTTTAGGGACAGGGAAGCCCCGCGAGCAGTACTTC
cdr3_aa: CASSLGTGKPREQYF

d_call: NA
v_call: TRBV4-1
clone_size: NA
j_call: TRBJ2-3
cdr3_nt: TGCGCCAGCAGCCAGATTATCGGCACGCAGTATTTT
cdr3_aa: CASSQIIGTQYF

d_call: TRBD1
v_call: TRBV13
clone_size: NA
j_call: TRBJ1-1
cdr3_nt: TGTGCCAGCAGCTTAAGGGGGACAGGGACCACTGAAGCTTTCTTT
cdr3_aa: CASSLRGTGTTEAFF

d_call: NA
v_call: TRBV7-9
clone_size: NA
j_call: TRBJ1-1
cdr3_nt: TGTGCCAGCAGCTTAGTCGACAGAGAGAACACTGAAGCTTTCTTT
cdr3_aa: CASSLVDRENTEAFF

d_call: NA
v_call: TRBV7-2
clone_size: NA
j_call: TRBJ2-5
cdr3_nt: TGTGCCAGCAGCACATTTGGACAGTCCGGGTCGGAGACCCAGTACTTC
cdr3_aa: CASSTFGQSGSETQYF